The following is a T cell receptor (beta chain) sequence with its context. A few counts support this clonotype. Its antigen is still unknown. Within one base of it there is no much larger clone, and no base qualities were kept. Explained via the paper, the treatment or condition label denotes: live attenuated yellow fever vaccine strain. At each blood-draw timepoint, two biological replicates of bulk PBMCs were obtained. PBMCs were isolated from peripheral blood using a standard Ficoll-Paque protocol. TriZol was used to extract RNA from bulk PBMCs, CD4 and CD8 fractions, and dextramer-positive and dextramer-negative fractions. Synthesis of TCR cDNA relied on 5'RACE template switching, a step that introduced a universal primer site along with unique molecular identifiers. cDNA synthesis was primed from both the TCR alpha and TCR beta constant segments. Library amplification involved two PCR steps, and the second step added sample barcodes and sequencing adapters. Sequencing of libraries was done on Illumina HiSeq 2500 (2x100 bp) or NovaSeq (2x150 bp). In the original analysis: MIGEC was used to demultiplex reads and collapse the reads into UMI consensus sequences, and MiXCR was used for V(D)J alignment. Using edgeR on replicate PBMC samples, clonotypes were called vaccine-responding if FDR was below 0.01 and the log2 fold change was above 5 up to day 15. CD4 or CD8 identity was assigned to each bulk clonotype according to whether the clonotype was present at higher abundance in the sequenced CD4 repertoire or the sequenced CD8 repertoire. TCRdb reprocessing: public reads trimmed at Q25 with fastp, clones called with MiXCR, in-frame beta chains kept. Rows are unified per CDR3 protein, each entry keeping the most common DNA and genes. These V and J calls originate from TCRdb's pipeline instead of the authors' own analysis. This sample lists around 340,000 distinct CDR3 sequences; 8.7% were detected once. The top ten hold more than 15% of the sample.

Reading from cysteine to phenylalanine, the CDR3 counts 12 amino acids. Of all the DNA, just the CDR3 is kept, 36 bases in frame from base 1. Cut back by 2 bases and 8 bases, the V and J ends lie 9 bases apart. Per the germline V gene (reference sequence), LGHDT is the CDR1 and YNNKEL is the CDR2. This record comes from a study of T cells after yellow fever vaccination (dated by TCRdb to about 2019). For the wider study: The SMART-Seq v4 Ultra Low Input RNA kit was used to prepare libraries from fractions with low cell numbers. To track T-cell clones before and after primary and booster YFV17D yellow fever vaccination, bulk TCR alpha and beta repertoires were sequenced longitudinally. Two healthy male donors made up the cohort, one aged 18 to 29 years and the other aged 30 to 39 years. Blood samples were taken at several timepoints before and after primary and secondary immunization, and bulk PBMC replicates and cell subsets were isolated. Overall study results and their limits: Only a couple of donors were included in the study, so the extent to which the findings can be generalized is limited. Most clones expanded after primary vaccination (96% of CD4 and over 80% of CD8) were re-detected after the booster, suggesting that broad memory maintenance occurred. Compared with the primary T-cell response, the secondary T-cell response was faster but weaker, reaching its peak on day 5 rather than on day 15. A small fraction of clonotypes appeared in both the CD4 and CD8 compartments, likely as a result of convergent recombination. Computational filtering was needed because FACS-sorted repertoires could contain abundant contaminating clonotypes from the bulk population.

The receptor was derived from a young man who received the YFV17D yellow fever vaccine. Sequences were derived from PBMCs, sampled on the day of the first yellow fever vaccination. The receptor chain draws on TRBV3-1 and TRBJ1-1; no D gene is confidently identified. The CDR3 amino acid sequence is: CASSQRGMEAFF. The nucleotide sequence is given as TGTGCCAGCAGCCAACGGGGTATGGAAGCTTTCTTT.